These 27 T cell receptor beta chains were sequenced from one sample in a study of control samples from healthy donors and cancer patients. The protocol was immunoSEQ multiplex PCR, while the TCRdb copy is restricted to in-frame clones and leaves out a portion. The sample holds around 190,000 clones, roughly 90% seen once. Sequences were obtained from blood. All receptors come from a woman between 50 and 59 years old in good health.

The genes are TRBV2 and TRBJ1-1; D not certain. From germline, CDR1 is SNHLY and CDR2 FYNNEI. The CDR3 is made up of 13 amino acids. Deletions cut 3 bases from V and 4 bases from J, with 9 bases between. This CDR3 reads CASSEQRSTEAFF. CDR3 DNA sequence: TGTGCCAGCAGTGAGCAGCGGAGCACTGAAGCTTTCTTT.

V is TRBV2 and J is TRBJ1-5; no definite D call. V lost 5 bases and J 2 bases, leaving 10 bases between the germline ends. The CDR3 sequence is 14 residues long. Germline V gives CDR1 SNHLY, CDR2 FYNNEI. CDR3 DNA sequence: TGTGCCAGCAGTCCCGGGCGGGGCAATCAGCCCCAGCATTTT. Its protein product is CASSPGRGNQPQHF.

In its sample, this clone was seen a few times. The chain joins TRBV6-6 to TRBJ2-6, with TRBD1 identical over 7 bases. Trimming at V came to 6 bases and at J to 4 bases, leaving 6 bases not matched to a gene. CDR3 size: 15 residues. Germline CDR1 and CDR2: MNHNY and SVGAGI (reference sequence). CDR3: CASRIRGTGANVLTF. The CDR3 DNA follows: TGTGCCAGCAGAATCAGGGGGACGGGGGCCAACGTCCTGACTTTC.

The CDR3 spells CATNGRGGIKSGYQETQYF. The CDR3, as DNA: TGTGCCACCAACGGGAGGGGGGGTATCAAGTCGGGTTACCAAGAGACCCAGTACTTC. This chain uses TRBV24-1 with TRBJ2-5; 8 positions match TRBD2. The CDR3 consists of 19 residues. Germline V CDR1 and CDR2: KGHDR, SFDVKD. After removal of 8 bases from V and 0 bases from J, the junction contained 19 bases not matched to a gene.

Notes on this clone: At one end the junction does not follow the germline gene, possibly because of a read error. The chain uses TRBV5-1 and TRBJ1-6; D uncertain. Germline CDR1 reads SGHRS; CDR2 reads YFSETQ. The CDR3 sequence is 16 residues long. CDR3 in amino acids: CASSLALGRKDSPLHF. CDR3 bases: TGCGCCAGCAGCTTGGCTTTGGGTCGGAAGGATTCGCCCCTCCACTTT.

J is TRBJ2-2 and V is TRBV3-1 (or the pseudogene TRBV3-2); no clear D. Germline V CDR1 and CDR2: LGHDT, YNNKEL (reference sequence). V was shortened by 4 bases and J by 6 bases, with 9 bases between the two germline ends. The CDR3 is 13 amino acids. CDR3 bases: TGTGCCAGCAGCCGCAAAGGTCCCGGGGAGCTGTTTTTT. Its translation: CASSRKGPGELFF.

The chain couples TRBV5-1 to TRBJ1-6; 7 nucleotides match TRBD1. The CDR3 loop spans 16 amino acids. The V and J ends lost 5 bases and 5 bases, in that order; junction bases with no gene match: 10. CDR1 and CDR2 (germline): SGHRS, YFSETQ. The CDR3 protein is CASRTSPGQNNSPLHF. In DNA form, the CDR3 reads TGCGCCAGCAGGACATCCCCGGGACAGAATAATTCACCCCTCCACTTT.

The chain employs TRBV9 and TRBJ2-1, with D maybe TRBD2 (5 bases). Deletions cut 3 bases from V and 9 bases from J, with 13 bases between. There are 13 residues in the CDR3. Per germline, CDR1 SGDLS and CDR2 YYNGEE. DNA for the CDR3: TGTGCCAGCAGCGCAGGAGAGAGGGCTGAGCAGTTCTTC. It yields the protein CASSAGERAEQFF.

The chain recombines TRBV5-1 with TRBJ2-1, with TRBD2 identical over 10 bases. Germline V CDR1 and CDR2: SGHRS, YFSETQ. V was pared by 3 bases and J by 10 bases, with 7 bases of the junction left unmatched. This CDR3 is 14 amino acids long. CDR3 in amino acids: CASSSGLAALEQFF. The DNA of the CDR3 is TGCGCCAGCAGCTCCGGACTAGCGGCACTCGAGCAGTTCTTC.

CDR3 sequence: CATSESGTAPEEQFF. The CDR3 DNA sequence: TGTGCCACCAGTGAGTCCGGGACAGCCCCGGAGGAGCAGTTCTTC. The chain combines TRBV24-1 with TRBJ2-1; 7 bases are a match to TRBD1. The germline CDR1 and CDR2 sequences are KGHDR and SFDVKD. V lost 4 bases to trimming and J lost 10 bases; unmatched junction nucleotides: 12. The length of the CDR3 is 15 residues.

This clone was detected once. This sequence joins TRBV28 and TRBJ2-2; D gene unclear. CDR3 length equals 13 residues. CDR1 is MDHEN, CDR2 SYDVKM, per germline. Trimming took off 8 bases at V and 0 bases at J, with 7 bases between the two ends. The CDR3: CASGVSNTGELFF. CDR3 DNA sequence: TGTGCCAGCGGCGTTTCGAACACCGGGGAGCTGTTTTTT.

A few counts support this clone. The DNA of the CDR3 is TGTGCCAGCAGCTCGCGACCGCGGGCCCCCCACGAGCAGTACTTC. Its translation is CASSSRPRAPHEQYF. V and J are TRBV28 and TRBJ2-7; tentative D call: TRBD2 (5 bases). Trimming cost V 6 bases and J 5 bases, with 20 bases left between them. There are 15 residues in the CDR3. Germline values: CDR1 MDHEN, CDR2 SYDVKM.

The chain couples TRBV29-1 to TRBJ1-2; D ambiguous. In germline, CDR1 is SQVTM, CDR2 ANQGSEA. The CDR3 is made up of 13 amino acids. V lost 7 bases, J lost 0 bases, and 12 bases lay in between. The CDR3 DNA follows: TGCAGCGCGGACCAGACTACTAACTATGGCTACACCTTC. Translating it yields CSADQTTNYGYTF.

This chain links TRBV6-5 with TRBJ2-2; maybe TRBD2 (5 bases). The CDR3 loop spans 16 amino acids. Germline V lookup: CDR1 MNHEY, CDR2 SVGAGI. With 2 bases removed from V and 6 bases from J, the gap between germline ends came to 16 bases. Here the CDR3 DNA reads TGTGCCAGCAGTTACACCCCGGGAAGTCGCTCCGGGGAGCTGTTTTTT. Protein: CASSYTPGSRSGELFF.

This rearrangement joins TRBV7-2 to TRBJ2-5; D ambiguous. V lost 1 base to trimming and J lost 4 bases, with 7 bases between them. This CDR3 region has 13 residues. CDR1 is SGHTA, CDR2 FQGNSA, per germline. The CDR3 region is CASSLGFRETQYF. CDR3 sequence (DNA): TGTGCCAGCAGCTTAGGGTTCCGAGAGACCCAGTACTTC.

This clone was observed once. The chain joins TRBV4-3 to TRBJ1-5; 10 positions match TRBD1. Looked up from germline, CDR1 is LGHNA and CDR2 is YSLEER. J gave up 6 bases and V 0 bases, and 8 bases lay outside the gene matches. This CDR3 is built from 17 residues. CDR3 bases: TGCGCCAGCAGCCAAGATGGGACAGGGGTGAGGGGTCAGCCCCAGCATTTT. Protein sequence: CASSQDGTGVRGQPQHF.

This chain's CDR3 is CASSPQEWQPQHF. CDR3 nucleotide sequence: TGTGCCAGCAGCCCGCAGGAGTGGCAGCCCCAGCATTTT. J is TRBJ1-5 and V is TRBV7-9; D is unclear. Trimming took off 5 bases at V and 7 bases at J, with 12 bases between the two ends. CDR1 is SEHNR and CDR2 is FQNEAQ in the germline V gene (reference sequence). There are 13 residues in the CDR3.

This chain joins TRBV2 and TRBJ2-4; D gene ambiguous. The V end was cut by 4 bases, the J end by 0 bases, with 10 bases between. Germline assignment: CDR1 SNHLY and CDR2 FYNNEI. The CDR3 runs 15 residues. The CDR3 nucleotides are TGTGCCAGCAGTGTGCTTCAGCTAGCCAAAAACATTCAGTACTTC. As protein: CASSVLQLAKNIQYF.

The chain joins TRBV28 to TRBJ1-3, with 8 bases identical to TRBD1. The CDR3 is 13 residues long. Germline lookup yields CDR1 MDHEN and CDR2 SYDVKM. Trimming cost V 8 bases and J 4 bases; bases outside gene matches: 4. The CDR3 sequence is CASQGAPGNTIYF. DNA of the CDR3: TGTGCCAGCCAGGGGGCGCCGGGAAACACCATATATTTT.

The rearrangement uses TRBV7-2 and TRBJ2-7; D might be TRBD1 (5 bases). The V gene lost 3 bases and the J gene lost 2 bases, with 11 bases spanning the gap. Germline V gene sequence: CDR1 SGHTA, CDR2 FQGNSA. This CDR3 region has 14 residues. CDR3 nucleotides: TGTGCCAGCAGCTTCGGCAGGGTCGCCTACGAGCAGTACTTC. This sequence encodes CASSFGRVAYEQYF.

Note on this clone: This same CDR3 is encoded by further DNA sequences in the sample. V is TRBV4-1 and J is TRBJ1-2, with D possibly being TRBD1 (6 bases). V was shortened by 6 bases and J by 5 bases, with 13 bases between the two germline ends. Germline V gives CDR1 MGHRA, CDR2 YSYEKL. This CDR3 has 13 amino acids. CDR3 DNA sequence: TGCGCCAGCAGTTTGGACAGAGAGTATGGCTACACCTTC. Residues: CASSLDREYGYTF.

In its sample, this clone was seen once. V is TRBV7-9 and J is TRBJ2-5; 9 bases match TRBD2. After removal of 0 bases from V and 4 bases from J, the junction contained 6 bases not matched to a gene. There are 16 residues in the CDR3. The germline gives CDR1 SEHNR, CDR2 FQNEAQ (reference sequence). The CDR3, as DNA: TGTGCCAGCAGCTTAGCTAGCGGGAGTTCTGGAGAGACCCAGTACTTC. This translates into CASSLASGSSGETQYF.

CDR3 loop: CASSQELPGTSGSYEQYF. The CDR3 DNA follows: TGCGCCAGCAGCCAAGAGTTGCCCGGGACTAGCGGCTCCTACGAGCAGTACTTC. The chain combines TRBV4-3 with TRBJ2-7, with 11 bases matching TRBD2. This CDR3 has 18 residues. Trimming cost V 0 bases and J 0 bases; bases outside gene matches: 7. Germline CDR1 LGHNA, CDR2 YSLEER.

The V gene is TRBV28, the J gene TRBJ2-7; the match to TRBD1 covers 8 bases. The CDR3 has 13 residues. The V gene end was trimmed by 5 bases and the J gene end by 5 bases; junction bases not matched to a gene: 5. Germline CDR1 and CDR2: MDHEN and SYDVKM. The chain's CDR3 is CASSRTGLNEQYF. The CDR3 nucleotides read TGTGCCAGCAGTCGGACAGGGCTAAACGAGCAGTACTTC. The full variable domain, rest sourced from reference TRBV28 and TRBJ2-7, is DVKVTQSSRYLVKRTGEKVFLECVQDMDHENMFWYRQDPGLGLRLIYFSYDVKMKEKGDIPEGYSVSREKKERFSLILESASTNQTSMYLCASSRTGLNEQYFGPGTRLTVT.

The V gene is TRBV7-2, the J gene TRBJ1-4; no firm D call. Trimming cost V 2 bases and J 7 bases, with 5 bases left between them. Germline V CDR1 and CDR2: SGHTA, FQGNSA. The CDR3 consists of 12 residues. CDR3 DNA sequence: TGTGCCAGCAGCTTACAAGTTGAAAAACTGTTTTTT. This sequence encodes CASSLQVEKLFF.

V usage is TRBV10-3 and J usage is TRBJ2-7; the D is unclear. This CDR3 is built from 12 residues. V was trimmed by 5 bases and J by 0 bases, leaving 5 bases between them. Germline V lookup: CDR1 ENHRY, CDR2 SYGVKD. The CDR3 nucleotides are TGTGCCATCAGTATGGACTCCTACGAGCAGTACTTC. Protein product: CAISMDSYEQYF.

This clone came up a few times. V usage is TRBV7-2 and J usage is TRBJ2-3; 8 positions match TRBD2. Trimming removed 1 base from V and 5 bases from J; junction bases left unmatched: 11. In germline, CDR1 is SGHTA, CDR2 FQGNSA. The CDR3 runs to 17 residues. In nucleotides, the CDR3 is TGTGCCAGCAGCTTAGAGTCTAGCGGGTCCTTTTTAGATACGCAGTATTTT. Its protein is CASSLESSGSFLDTQYF.